A selection of T cell receptor beta chains follows, all from one sample in a study of technical replicates of blood from a few donors. Libraries were prepared by immunoSEQ multiplex PCR; TCRdb keeps only in-frame clonotypes and omits some of them. The sample records 60,000 to 90,000 clones, 95% to 98% being singletons. Sequences were obtained from T cells isolated from PBMCs. The origin of the receptors is a human donor in good health. The CDR3 runs from the conserved cysteine through the conserved F or W.

cdr3_aa: CASRTGGIYSDTQYF
v_call: TRBV5-1
j_call: TRBJ2-3

cdr3_aa: CASSLNRVGTEAFF
v_call: TRBV4-1
j_call: TRBJ1-1

cdr3_aa: CASSPRDREKNTEAFF
v_call: TRBV27
j_call: TRBJ1-1

cdr3_aa: CASTERAGGFGELFF
v_call: TRBV10-1
j_call: TRBJ2-2

cdr3_aa: CASSSSSGGGYNEQFF
v_call: TRBV13
j_call: TRBJ2-1

cdr3_aa: CASSQVGGSDWKTQYF
v_call: TRBV4-1
j_call: TRBJ2-5

cdr3_aa: CASSELARGLNQPQHF
v_call: TRBV6-1
j_call: TRBJ1-5

cdr3_aa: CAISATPYNEQFF
v_call: TRBV27
j_call: TRBJ2-1

cdr3_aa: CASSLLAGAYEQYF
v_call: TRBV28
j_call: TRBJ2-7

cdr3_aa: CASSLVLDRGFQETQYF
v_call: TRBV11-2
j_call: TRBJ2-5

cdr3_aa: CASSERLEVSPLHF
v_call: TRBV25-1
j_call: TRBJ1-6

cdr3_aa: CASSLAAQGASGELFF
v_call: TRBV5-1
j_call: TRBJ2-2

cdr3_aa: CASSSRDYSYEQYF
v_call: TRBV9
j_call: TRBJ2-7

cdr3_aa: CASSHTLGQGLGDTQYF
v_call: TRBV4-1
j_call: TRBJ2-3

cdr3_aa: CASSVKASQDTQYF
v_call: TRBV9
j_call: TRBJ2-3

cdr3_aa: CASGTGGSGANVLTF
v_call: TRBV2
j_call: TRBJ2-6

cdr3_aa: CASSTYGQGGGLQYF
v_call: TRBV19
j_call: TRBJ2-7

cdr3_aa: CASSQDFAGVNIQYF
v_call: TRBV4-2
j_call: TRBJ2-4

cdr3_aa: CASSPGFTEAFF
v_call: TRBV5-4
j_call: TRBJ1-1

cdr3_aa: CASSLSSLPGTEAFF
v_call: TRBV27
j_call: TRBJ1-1

cdr3_aa: CASSVEAAVDTQYF
v_call: TRBV9
j_call: TRBJ2-3

cdr3_aa: CASSSGSRVGGYTF
v_call: TRBV28
j_call: TRBJ1-2

cdr3_aa: CASSLTMDSDYGYTF
v_call: TRBV5-1
j_call: TRBJ1-2

cdr3_aa: CASSTFLPDTQYF
v_call: TRBV7-9
j_call: TRBJ2-3

cdr3_aa: CASSQVGLAFYNEQFF
v_call: TRBV4-1
j_call: TRBJ2-1

cdr3_aa: CASSPEPLEPLHF
v_call: TRBV4-1
j_call: TRBJ1-6

cdr3_aa: CASRDRANTIYF
v_call: TRBV6-5
j_call: TRBJ1-3

cdr3_aa: CASMERGARETQYF
v_call: TRBV10-2
j_call: TRBJ2-5

cdr3_aa: CASSPTSPSGNTIYF
v_call: TRBV27
j_call: TRBJ1-3

cdr3_aa: CASSVGGATNEKLFF
v_call: TRBV9
j_call: TRBJ1-4

cdr3_aa: CASGSGVQETQYF
v_call: TRBV7-9
j_call: TRBJ2-5

cdr3_aa: CASRQGSAEKLFF
v_call: TRBV5-1
j_call: TRBJ1-4

cdr3_aa: CASYGQAPTKQYF
v_call: TRBV5-1
j_call: TRBJ2-7

cdr3_aa: CASRSSPRGEKLFF
v_call: TRBV5-4
j_call: TRBJ1-4

cdr3_aa: CASSFRLGQFSPTYEQYF
v_call: TRBV27
j_call: TRBJ2-7

cdr3_aa: CASSEWGGLSGYTF
v_call: TRBV25-1
j_call: TRBJ1-2

cdr3_aa: CASSYSTGRSNTEAFF
v_call: TRBV6-5
j_call: TRBJ1-1

cdr3_aa: CASGLVSRANQPQHF
v_call: TRBV12-5
j_call: TRBJ1-5

cdr3_aa: CASSLGSGLALGQFF
v_call: TRBV7-9
j_call: TRBJ2-1

cdr3_aa: CATSWMTGSYEQYF
v_call: TRBV15
j_call: TRBJ2-7

cdr3_aa: CASSPLPGRAFF
v_call: TRBV4-1
j_call: TRBJ1-1

cdr3_aa: CASRQGLGNEKLFF
v_call: TRBV6-5
j_call: TRBJ1-4

cdr3_aa: CSVGDSTYERYF
v_call: TRBV29-1
j_call: TRBJ2-7

cdr3_aa: CAWMGAFYGYTF
v_call: TRBV30
j_call: TRBJ1-2